One and the same sample provided the 21 T cell receptor beta chains below, sequenced in a study of blood T cell repertoires in COVID-19. TCRdb's table, derived via immunoSEQ multiplex PCR, lists solely in-frame clones and lacks some. The sample comprises about 160,000 clones, more than 65% of which are singletons, and roughly 8% rests with the top ten. The specimen was peripheral blood. The receptors here all came from a woman in her sixties with COVID-19, enrolled during active disease.

The gene calls are TRBV6-2 or TRBV6-3 and TRBJ2-7; D perhaps matches TRBD1 (6 bases). This CDR3 comprises 13 residues. V was pared by 2 bases and J by 2 bases, with 7 bases between. Germline CDR1 is MNHEY and CDR2 is SVGEGT. Here the CDR3 reads CASSYRDTYEQYF. CDR3 bases: TGTGCCAGCAGTTACCGGGACACCTACGAGCAGTACTTC.

This clone was seen more than once but under ten times. The chain couples TRBV2 to TRBJ2-7; D uncertain. Germline values: CDR1 SNHLY, CDR2 FYNNEI. V was clipped by 7 bases and J by 0 bases, with 13 bases between them. The CDR3 has 14 residues. CDR3 sequence: CASISSASSYEQYV. Here the CDR3 DNA reads TGTGCCAGCATATCCAGCGCGAGCTCCTACGAGCAGTACGTC.

V usage is TRBV28 and J usage is TRBJ2-3; 11 bases fit TRBD2. CDR3 length: 15 residues. The germline V gene has CDR1 MDHEN and CDR2 SYDVKM. The trim removed 6 bases at V and 6 bases at J, leaving 8 bases unmatched. CDR3: CASSLAGGPGDTQYF. CDR3 bases: TGTGCCAGCAGCTTAGCGGGAGGGCCGGGGGATACGCAGTATTTT.

The chain is built from TRBV18 and TRBJ1-5; D may be TRBD1 (5 bases). The CDR3 consists of 14 residues. Germline V CDR1 and CDR2: KGHSH, LQKENI. Trimming left V 1 base short and J 7 bases short, with 11 bases between. CDR3 nucleotides: TGTGCCAGCTCACCACGCTCCGGGGGGCAGCCCCAGCATTTT. Translation gives CASSPRSGGQPQHF.

This clone was seen repeatedly, ten times or more. V and J are TRBV24-1 and TRBJ2-1; TRBD1 matches 11 bases. The ends lost 10 bases at V and 8 bases at J; junction bases unmatched: 12. Looked up from germline, CDR1 is KGHDR and CDR2 is SFDVKD. The CDR3 consists of 15 residues. CDR3 coding DNA: TGTGCCACAGCCAAAGGACAGGGGGCAGGGGATGAGCAGTTCTTC. This sequence encodes CATAKGQGAGDEQFF.

This chain links TRBV13 with TRBJ1-2; perhaps TRBD1 as D (5 bases). The germline gives CDR1 PRHDT, CDR2 FYEKMQ (reference sequence). The length of the CDR3 is 14 residues. V was clipped by 1 base and J by 0 bases, with 6 bases between them. The CDR3 loop reads CASSLEGPNYGYTF. Written as DNA, the CDR3 is TGTGCCAGCAGCTTAGAGGGGCCTAACTATGGCTACACCTTC.

J is TRBJ2-1 and V is TRBV7-6; 13 bases align to TRBD2. In germline, CDR1 is SGHVS, CDR2 FNYEAQ. This CDR3 is built from 18 residues. With 3 bases clipped from V and 8 bases from J, the junction kept 13 bases outside the gene matches. The CDR3 region is CASSLLGTSGRAGDEQFF. CDR3 DNA sequence: TGTGCCAGCAGCTTGTTGGGTACTAGCGGGAGGGCTGGGGATGAGCAGTTCTTC.

The J gene is TRBJ2-2, the V gene TRBV6-2 or TRBV6-3; 8 bases match TRBD1. CDR1 is MNHEY, CDR2 SVGEGT, per germline. The CDR3 is 15 residues long. Trimming took 5 bases from V and 3 from J; bases not matched to a gene: 5. The CDR3 loop reads CASSPPGGHTGELFF. The CDR3 DNA reads TGTGCCAGCAGTCCCCCAGGGGGCCACACCGGGGAGCTGTTTTTT.

The rearrangement links TRBV7-2 to TRBJ1-5; D is possibly TRBD1 (5 bases). The V gene lost 3 bases and the J gene lost 3 bases, with 9 bases spanning the gap. The CDR3 is 14 amino acids. Germline CDR1 reads SGHTA; CDR2 reads FQGNSA. CDR3 sequence: CASSFGGNNQPQHF. The DNA for the CDR3 is TGTGCCAGCAGCTTCGGGGGAAACAATCAGCCCCAGCATTTT.

The chain has TRBV7-9 and TRBJ2-7, with D unclear. The V and J ends lost 2 bases and 6 bases respectively, with 17 bases between them. This CDR3 is 15 amino acids long. Germline CDR1 is SEHNR and CDR2 is FQNEAQ (reference sequence). The DNA of the CDR3 is TGTGCCAGCAGCTTACGTCAAGCAACCTCCGGCGAGCAGTACTTC. Translated, it gives CASSLRQATSGEQYF.

The genes are TRBV19 and TRBJ2-7; the match to TRBD1 covers 7 bases. V lost 10 bases to trimming and J lost 8 bases; unmatched junction nucleotides: 8. In germline, CDR1 is LNHDA, CDR2 SQIVND (reference sequence). The CDR3 runs 11 residues. The CDR3 reads CAISGQVKQYF. For the CDR3, the DNA is TGTGCCATTTCCGGACAGGTGAAGCAGTACTTC.

The chain is built from TRBV5-4 and TRBJ2-7; TRBD1 matches at 7 bases. V was pared by 1 base and J by 2 bases, with 3 bases of the junction left unmatched. CDR3 size: 14 residues. CDR1 and CDR2 from the germline V gene are SGHNT and YYREEE (reference sequence). The CDR3 sequence: CASSLTGAPYEQYF. The CDR3 DNA reads as TGTGCCAGCAGCTTGACAGGGGCGCCCTACGAGCAGTACTTC.

V and J are TRBV14 and TRBJ1-6, with no clear D. The germline V and J ends were trimmed by 1 base and 9 bases, with 7 bases remaining between them. CDR3 length: 13 amino acids. Germline V gene lookup returns CDR1 SGHDN and CDR2 FVKESK. CDR3 nucleotides: TGTGCCAGCAGCCAAGGGGAGGTTTCACCCCTCCACTTT. This translates into CASSQGEVSPLHF.

The chain employs TRBV2 and TRBJ2-7; a possible D gene is TRBD2 (5 bases). CDR3 length equals 11 residues. V was pared by 7 bases and J by 4 bases, with 8 bases between. Germline V gene sequence: CDR1 SNHLY, CDR2 FYNNEI. The CDR3 DNA sequence: TGTGCCAGCAAGAGGGAGTACGAGCAGTACTTC. Protein sequence: CASKREYEQYF.

V gene TRBV28 combines with J gene TRBJ2-7; 9 bases agree with TRBD2. This CDR3 has 15 residues. Trimming removed 2 bases from V and 6 bases from J; junction bases left unmatched: 8. Germline V gene data show CDR1 as MDHEN and CDR2 as SYDVKM. This chain's CDR3 is CASSLQPGLAFEQYF. The DNA for the CDR3 is TGTGCCAGCAGTTTACAACCGGGACTAGCTTTCGAGCAGTACTTC.

This chain uses TRBV2 with TRBJ2-1, with D maybe TRBD1 (5 bases). V was pared by 6 bases and J by 6 bases, with 15 bases between. Germline V gene sequence: CDR1 SNHLY, CDR2 FYNNEI. CDR3 length: 14 residues. The CDR3 loop reads CASRDINPLNEQFF. The CDR3 DNA follows: TGTGCCAGCAGGGACATAAACCCTCTCAATGAGCAGTTCTTC.

V and J are TRBV10-3 and TRBJ1-5; 7 bases are shared with TRBD1. The germline V gene encodes CDR1 ENHRY and CDR2 SYGVKD. The CDR3 loop spans 14 amino acids. The V segment lost 2 bases and the J segment 3 bases; nucleotides outside the gene matches: 1. CDR3 protein: CAISETGVNQPQHF. The CDR3 region has the DNA TGTGCCATCAGTGAGACAGGGGTCAATCAGCCCCAGCATTTT.

The chain employs TRBV20-1 and TRBJ2-1, with no clear D. The CDR3 loop spans 11 amino acids. Germline V CDR1 and CDR2: DFQATT, SNEGSKA (reference sequence). DNA of the CDR3: TGCAGCGGCACAGAAAACAATGAGCAGTTCTTC. It encodes CSGTENNEQFF.

A few counts support this clone. The chain recombines TRBV5-1 with TRBJ2-1, with a weak D call TRBD1 (6 bases). CDR1 and CDR2 from the germline V gene are SGHRS and YFSETQ. The CDR3 is 19 residues long. Between the trimmed V and J ends, which lost 0 bases and 0 bases, there was a span of 19 bases. In DNA form, the CDR3 reads TGCGCCAGCAGCTTGGTTGGCCCGACAGGACCGCTCTCCTACAATGAGCAGTTCTTC. Amino acids: CASSLVGPTGPLSYNEQFF.

The chain joins TRBV7-2 to TRBJ2-3; 8 bases fit TRBD2. In germline, CDR1 is SGHTA, CDR2 FQGNSA. V shed 4 bases, J shed 2 bases, and the junction held 8 bases outside the gene matches. The CDR3 is 16 residues long. The CDR3 here is CASSYQAGEITDTQYF. The CDR3 coding sequence is TGTGCCAGCAGCTACCAAGCGGGAGAAATCACAGATACGCAGTATTTT.

The V call is TRBV4-2, the J call TRBJ1-6; D perhaps matches TRBD1 (5 bases). Germline CDR1 reads LGHNA; CDR2 reads YNFKEQ. The ends were cut back, 3 bases at V and 7 bases at J, with 16 bases in the middle. The CDR3 loop spans 16 amino acids. The CDR3 region is CASSQRPGRTNSPLHF. In nucleotides, the CDR3 is TGTGCCAGCAGCCAGAGACCTGGCAGGACAAATTCACCCCTCCACTTT.